This TCR beta chain was sequenced during a study of sequential checkpoint blockade in melanoma. This clone was counted a few times. Treatment denoted: randomized to nivolumab then ipilimumab (arm A) or the reverse (arm B). Generated by immunoSEQ multiplex PCR, the TCRdb table keeps only in-frame clones and is missing some. The data show 2,500 or so clones, 15% seen once. Germline CDR1 and CDR2: MNHGY and SAAAGT. This CDR3 contains 13 residues. V gave up 6 bases and J gave up 15 bases, with 21 bases separating them. This receptor was taken from a human donor with melanoma. Material: tumor tissue (inferred from file names), obtained from a patient given nivolumab and ipilimumab in sequence. V usage is TRBV6-8 and J usage is TRBJ2-1; no reliable D call. The CDR3 nucleotides are TGTGCCAGCAGCCCGAACCGTGGATTGCGGTCGTTCTTC. Its protein product is CASSPNRGLRSFF.